This TCR beta chain was recorded in a study of control samples from healthy donors and cancer patients. Method: immunoSEQ multiplex PCR; TCRdb's copy keeps in-frame clones and lacks some. The top ten hold around 20% of the sample, which has approximately 100,000 clones, roughly 86% seen once. This sequence originates from a man aged 25 to 40 in good health. The sequenced sample was blood.

Written as DNA, the CDR3 is TGCGCCAGCAGCCAAGATCTAACGGGCTATGGCTACACCTTC. It yields the protein CASSQDLTGYGYTF. V gene TRBV4-1 combines with J gene TRBJ1-2; D remains unclear. The V end lost 0 bases, the J end lost 4 bases, and 9 bases lay between the germline ends. In germline, CDR1 is MGHRA, CDR2 YSYEKL. The CDR3 totals 14 residues.